This T cell receptor (beta chain) stems from a study of cytomegalovirus exposure and HLA in healthy donors. Whole-study results and caveats: The majority of TCR sequences were rare, yet some public TCRs appeared in many donors. Analysis was carried out at a later point, and it linked a missense DCLRE1C variant to TCR beta V- and J-gene trimming.

This clone was counted only a few times. Its antigen remains unidentified. 13 Jbeta primers and 60 Vbeta primers were used for the PCR. Sequencing used immunoSEQ multiplex PCR; TCRdb keeps in-frame clones, though not all of them. The sample has about 150,000 clones; 80% are singletons. The clonotype comes from a woman in her forties in good health and CMV-seropositive. The sample comprised PBMCs.

In DNA, the CDR3 is TGCGCCAGCAGCCACTCAGGACAGGGAGGGGATTACGAGCAGTACTTC. Translating it yields CASSHSGQGGDYEQYF. V and J are TRBV4-1 and TRBJ2-7, with D perhaps matching TRBD1 (8 bases). The germline gives CDR1 MGHRA, CDR2 YSYEKL. The CDR3 has 16 residues. Trimming took off 3 bases at V and 4 bases at J, with 19 bases between the two ends.